The 23 T cell receptor beta chains presented below share a single source sample, sequenced in a study of blood T cell repertoires in COVID-19. Using immunoSEQ multiplex PCR, the repertoire was profiled, and TCRdb retains in-frame clones only, with some absent. The sample shows roughly 150,000 clones, approximately 90% of them seen only once. Sequenced material: peripheral blood. Every receptor here comes from a man aged 18 to 30 with COVID-19, enrolled during active disease.

The chain employs TRBV4-1 and TRBJ2-2; D remains unclear. In germline, CDR1 is MGHRA, CDR2 YSYEKL. V was clipped by 1 base and J by 6 bases, with 6 bases between them. CDR3 length: 13 amino acids. CDR3 sequence: CASSQGRAGELFF. For the CDR3, the DNA is TGCGCCAGCAGCCAAGGACGGGCCGGGGAGCTGTTTTTT.

The rearrangement uses TRBV10-1 and TRBJ2-1; D might be TRBD2 (5 bases). Between the trimmed V and J ends, which lost 0 bases and 2 bases, there was a span of 8 bases. CDR3 length: 15 amino acids. Per germline, CDR1 WNHNN and CDR2 SYGVQD (reference sequence). CDR3 residues: CASSESSGPYNEQFF. For the CDR3, the DNA is TGCGCCAGCAGTGAGTCAAGCGGCCCCTACAATGAGCAGTTCTTC.

The V and J genes are TRBV27 and TRBJ1-1; D possibly corresponds to TRBD1 (6 bases). The V end lost 2 bases, the J end lost 11 bases, and 12 bases lay between the germline ends. This CDR3 region has 12 residues. Per the germline V gene, CDR1 is MNHEY and CDR2 is SMNVEV (reference sequence). The CDR3 DNA sequence: TGTGCCAGCAGTTTAAGGGGGAGTAAGGCTTTCTTT. It translates to CASSLRGSKAFF.

V usage is TRBV6-5 and J usage is TRBJ2-7; the match to TRBD2 covers 8 bases. Losses at the gene ends were 2 bases for V and 2 bases for J; bases not matched to a gene: 5. Germline lookup yields CDR1 MNHEY and CDR2 SVGAGI. The CDR3 has 15 amino acids. The CDR3 nucleotides read TGTGCCAGCAGTTACGCTTCGCGGGGGGCCTACGAGCAGTACTTC. Translating gives CASSYASRGAYEQYF.

This clone was seen a single time. Other DNA sequences in this sample translate to the same CDR3. This chain uses TRBV20-1 with TRBJ2-7; D is perhaps TRBD2 (5 bases). There are 11 residues in the CDR3. The germline gives CDR1 DFQATT, CDR2 SNEGSKA (reference sequence). V was shortened by 5 bases and J by 1 base, with 6 bases between the two germline ends. CDR3 region: CSARGSYEQYF. Here the CDR3 DNA reads TGCAGTGCTCGGGGTTCCTACGAGCAGTACTTC.

V and J are TRBV5-1 and TRBJ2-1; D gene uncertain. The CDR3 consists of 11 residues. The V end was cut by 4 bases, the J end by 5 bases, with 4 bases between. Germline CDR1 SGHRS, CDR2 YFSETQ. The CDR3 region has the DNA TGCGCCAGCAGCCAAAACAATGAGCAGTTCTTC. Amino acid sequence: CASSQNNEQFF.

The gene calls are TRBV7-2 and TRBJ2-3; TRBD2 is a possible D gene (6 bases). This CDR3 has 15 amino acids. V lost 1 base and J 2 bases, leaving 10 bases between the germline ends. Looked up from germline, CDR1 is SGHTA and CDR2 is FQGNSA. The CDR3 DNA is TGTGCCAGCAGCTTAGTGCGGGGATTCACAGATACGCAGTATTTT. Translation: CASSLVRGFTDTQYF.

This sequence joins TRBV7-2 and TRBJ2-7; TRBD1 aligns across 7 bases. The CDR3 is 16 residues long. The junction had 13 bases not matched to a gene; V was cut back by 1 base and J by 7 bases. The germline CDR1 and CDR2 sequences are SGHTA and FQGNSA. CDR3 amino acids: CASSLGGGAGTREQYF. The DNA of the CDR3 is TGTGCCAGCAGCTTAGGAGGGGGCGCTGGAACAAGGGAGCAGTACTTC.

This chain links TRBV19 with TRBJ2-2, with unresolved D. The germline CDR1 and CDR2 sequences are LNHDA and SQIVND (reference sequence). Between the trimmed V and J ends, which lost 7 bases and 7 bases, there was a span of 13 bases. The CDR3 length is 13 residues. The CDR3 sequence is CASNNQPNGELFF. DNA of the CDR3: TGTGCCAGTAACAACCAACCCAACGGGGAGCTGTTTTTT.

V usage is TRBV5-1 and J usage is TRBJ1-1; possibly TRBD1 for D (5 bases). The V gene lost 4 bases and the J gene lost 0 bases, with 16 bases spanning the gap. Germline lookup yields CDR1 SGHRS and CDR2 YFSETQ. This CDR3 spans 16 amino acids. The CDR3 bases are TGCGCCAGCAGCCAAACAGCGACAGTAATGAACACTGAAGCTTTCTTT. This encodes CASSQTATVMNTEAFF.

This chain uses TRBV29-1 with TRBJ1-2; TRBD1 matches 8 bases. V gave up 5 bases and J gave up 1 base; unmatched junction bases: 15. CDR1 is SQVTM and CDR2 is ANQGSEA in the germline V gene. The CDR3 is made up of 17 amino acids. CDR3 sequence (DNA): TGCAGCGTTCTTGTGGGCTTGGGACAGGAATTTAACTATGGCTACACCTTC. It is translated as CSVLVGLGQEFNYGYTF.

The rearrangement uses TRBV5-1 and TRBJ1-6, with TRBD1 matching over 7 bases. The length of the CDR3 is 14 residues. V trimming: 8 bases; J trimming: 5 bases; junction bases outside the gene matches: 7. The germline CDR1 and CDR2 sequences are SGHRS and YFSETQ. CDR3 bases: TGCGCCAGTCGGGCCGGGACAGATAATTCACCCCTCCACTTT. This codes for CASRAGTDNSPLHF.

This clone was recorded once. V is TRBV28 and J is TRBJ2-7, with 11 bases lining up with TRBD2. V lost 5 bases, J lost 1 base, and 4 bases stayed unmatched. The germline CDR1 and CDR2 sequences are MDHEN and SYDVKM. The CDR3 runs 15 residues. The DNA of the CDR3 is TGTGCCAGCAGTGAAACTAGCGGGAGTTCCTACGAGCAGTACTTC. It is translated as CASSETSGSSYEQYF.

This clone came up once. The J gene is TRBJ1-5, the V gene TRBV6-5; D unclear. Germline V gene lookup returns CDR1 MNHEY and CDR2 SVGAGI. The V gene lost 4 bases and the J gene lost 5 bases, with 9 bases spanning the gap. The CDR3 sequence is 13 residues long. CDR3 amino acids: CASSSRGDQPQHF. CDR3 sequence (DNA): TGTGCCAGCAGTTCGCGGGGAGATCAGCCCCAGCATTTT.

The chain recombines TRBV27 with TRBJ2-7; maybe TRBD2 (6 bases). Germline CDR1 MNHEY, CDR2 SMNVEV (reference sequence). V was cut by 7 bases and J by 1 base, with 17 bases left in between. The CDR3 is made up of 15 amino acids. The CDR3 bases are TGTGCCAGCACCCCTATCCCCGGAGGGTCCTACGAGCAGTACTTC. It codes for CASTPIPGGSYEQYF.

The chain is built from TRBV5-1 and TRBJ2-7; 11 bases are a match to TRBD2. CDR1 is SGHRS, CDR2 YFSETQ, per germline. V shed 5 bases, J shed 5 bases, and the junction held 6 bases outside the gene matches. The CDR3 is made up of 14 amino acids. The CDR3 loop is CASRLAGGIHEQYF. In DNA, the CDR3 is TGCGCCAGCAGGTTAGCGGGAGGGATCCACGAGCAGTACTTC.

The J gene is TRBJ2-2, the V gene TRBV7-2; 7 positions match TRBD1. V shed 3 bases, J shed 0 bases, and the junction held 4 bases outside the gene matches. Germline assignment: CDR1 SGHTA and CDR2 FQGNSA. The CDR3 extends over 16 amino acids. CDR3 DNA sequence: TGTGCCAGCAGCTTGTTAGGGGGCCCGAACACCGGGGAGCTGTTTTTT. This codes for CASSLLGGPNTGELFF.

The CDR3 region has the DNA TGCAGCGTAACGGGACAGGCGATGATGAACACTGAAGCTTTCTTT. Its translation: CSVTGQAMMNTEAFF. The chain carries TRBV29-1 and TRBJ1-1; 8 bases map to TRBD1. The CDR3 length is 15 residues. The J segment lost 0 bases and the V segment lost 6 bases, leaving 9 bases of the junction unmatched. Germline V CDR1 and CDR2: SQVTM, ANQGSEA.

The chain carries TRBV19 and TRBJ1-6; TRBD1 agrees at 7 bases. This CDR3 region has 18 residues. The germline V gene has CDR1 LNHDA and CDR2 SQIVND (reference sequence). V dropped 5 bases and J dropped 0; count of bases not matched to a gene: 10. The CDR3 sequence: CASSRDSRTFSYNSPLHF. CDR3 DNA: TGTGCCAGTAGTCGGGACAGCCGAACCTTCTCCTATAATTCACCCCTCCACTTT.

The CDR3 reads CASSLLTGETQYF. The CDR3, as DNA: TGTGCCAGCAGCTTACTAACCGGGGAGACCCAGTACTTC. The rearrangement links TRBV7-9 to TRBJ2-5; D remains ambiguous. CDR3 length: 13 residues. Trimming took off 2 bases at V and 5 bases at J, with 9 bases between the two ends. Per germline, CDR1 SEHNR and CDR2 FQNEAQ (reference sequence). The entire variable domain, with the rest obtained from reference TRBV7-9 and TRBJ2-5, is as follows: DTGVSQNPRHKITKRGQNVTFRCDPISEHNRLYWYRQTLGQGPEFLTYFQNEAQLEKSRLLSDRFSAERPKGSFSTLEIQRTEQGDSAMYLCASSLLTGETQYFGPGTRLLVL.

The chain links TRBV30 to TRBJ1-6; D unresolved. V was cut by 8 bases and J by 12 bases, with 8 bases left in between. The V gene's germline CDR1 is GTSNPN and CDR2 SVGIG (reference sequence). CDR3 length: 9 residues. The CDR3 reads CAGGRPLHF. The CDR3 DNA reads as TGTGCCGGTGGGCGACCCCTCCACTTT. Full variable domain (outside the CDR3, taken from reference TRBV30 and TRBJ1-6): SQTIHQWPATLVQPVGSPLSLECTVEGTSNPNLYWYRQAAGRGLQLLFYSVGIGQISSEVPQNLSASRPQDRQFILSSKKLLLSDSGFYLCAGGRPLHFGNGTRLTVT.

This sequence joins TRBV28 and TRBJ1-1; D gene uncertain. CDR1 is MDHEN and CDR2 is SYDVKM in the germline V gene. V dropped 4 bases and J dropped 2 bases, with 5 bases sitting between them. The CDR3 has 12 residues. The CDR3 reads CASSWQNTEAFF. CDR3 bases: TGTGCCAGCAGTTGGCAAAACACTGAAGCTTTCTTT.

The chain uses TRBV6-6 and TRBJ1-5; 9 nucleotides agree with TRBD1. Trimming cost V 7 bases and J 4 bases; bases outside gene matches: 5. CDR1 and CDR2 (germline): MNHNY, SVGAGI (reference sequence). This CDR3 has 14 residues. DNA for the CDR3: TGTGCCAGCACTGGACAGGGGAGAAATCAGCCCCAGCATTTT. Translating it yields CASTGQGRNQPQHF.